This TCR beta chain was recovered during a study of control samples from healthy donors and cancer patients. V was pared by 6 bases and J by 4 bases, with 13 bases between. This CDR3 comprises 13 residues. Germline V gene data show CDR1 as LNHDA and CDR2 as SQIVND (reference sequence). Only in-frame clones appear in the TCRdb table, and some are missing; sequencing was by immunoSEQ multiplex PCR. Of 100,000 to 150,000 clones listed, under 90% are singletons. The receptor's source is a man in his fifties or sixties with head and neck cancer. This chain joins TRBV19 and TRBJ2-7, with D maybe TRBD2 (5 bases). The sequencing input was PBMCs. DNA for the CDR3: TGTGCCAGTAGCACTAGACTTACTTACGAGCAGTACTTC. Its protein product is CASSTRLTYEQYF.